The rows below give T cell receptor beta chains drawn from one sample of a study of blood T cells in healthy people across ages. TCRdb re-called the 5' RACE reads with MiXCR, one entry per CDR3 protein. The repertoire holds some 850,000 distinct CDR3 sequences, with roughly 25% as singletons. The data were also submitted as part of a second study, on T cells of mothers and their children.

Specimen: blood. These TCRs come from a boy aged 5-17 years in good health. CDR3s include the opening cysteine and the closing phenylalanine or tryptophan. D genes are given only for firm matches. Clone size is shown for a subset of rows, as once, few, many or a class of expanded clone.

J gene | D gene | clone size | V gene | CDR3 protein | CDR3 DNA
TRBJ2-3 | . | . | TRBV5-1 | CASSTGAVNTDTQYF | TGCGCCAGCAGCACCGGCGCGGTCAACACAGATACGCAGTATTTT
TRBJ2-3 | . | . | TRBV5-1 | CASSLRDAAGTDTQYF | TGCGCCAGCAGCTTGCGAGACGCTGCAGGCACCGATACGCAGTATTTT
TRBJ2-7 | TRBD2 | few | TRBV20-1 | CSAPGTSGRYEQYF | TGCAGTGCACCTGGGACTAGCGGGCGTTACGAGCAGTACTTC
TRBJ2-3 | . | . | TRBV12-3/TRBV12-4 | CASNIRGTDTQYF | TGTGCCAGCAATATCAGGGGCACAGATACGCAGTATTTT
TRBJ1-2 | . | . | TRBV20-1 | CSALPGQAGSRGYTF | TGCAGTGCTTTGCCCGGCCAAGCGGGTTCGCGGGGCTACACCTTC
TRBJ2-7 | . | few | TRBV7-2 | CASSSFPGSYYEQYF | TGTGCCAGCAGCTCGTTCCCCGGATCCTACTACGAGCAGTACTTC
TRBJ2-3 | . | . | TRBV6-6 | CASSLRTTLSTDTQYF | TGTGCCAGCAGCCTACGGACAACCCTTAGCACAGATACGCAGTATTTT
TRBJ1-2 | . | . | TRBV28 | CASNRINRDMTIYGYTF | TGTGCCAGCAACAGGATCAACCGGGATATGACGATATATGGCTACACCTTC
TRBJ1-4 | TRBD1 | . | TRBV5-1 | CASSFSDREDEKLFF | TGCGCCAGCAGCTTCTCCGACAGGGAGGATGAAAAACTGTTTTTT
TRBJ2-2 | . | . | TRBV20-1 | CSAGWEANTGELFF | TGCAGTGCCGGGTGGGAGGCGAACACCGGGGAGCTGTTTTTT
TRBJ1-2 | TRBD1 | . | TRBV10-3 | CAISEGRDRVRGYTF | TGTGCCATCAGTGAGGGGAGGGACAGGGTCCGTGGCTACACCTTC
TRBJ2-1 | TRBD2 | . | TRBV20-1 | CSARDLIQTSGGVEEQFF | TGCAGTGCTAGAGATCTTATTCAGACTAGCGGGGGGGTAGAGGAGCAGTTCTTC
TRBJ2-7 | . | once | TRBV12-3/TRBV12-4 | CASSSSYGADYEQYF | TGTGCCAGCAGTTCTTCTTATGGGGCTGATTACGAGCAGTACTTC
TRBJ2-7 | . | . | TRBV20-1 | CSASDRGGILALFPVISQYF | TGCAGTGCTAGCGACCGAGGGGGAATACTAGCCCTGTTCCCCGTCATTTCCCAGTACTTC
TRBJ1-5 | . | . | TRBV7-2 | CASSVRGGSNQPQHF | TGTGCCAGCAGCGTGCGGGGGGGGAGCAATCAGCCCCAGCATTTT
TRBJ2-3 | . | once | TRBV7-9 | CASSLRLGSSDTQYF | TGTGCCAGCAGCTTAAGGTTGGGCTCGTCGGATACGCAGTATTTT
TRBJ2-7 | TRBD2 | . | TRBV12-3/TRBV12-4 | CASKFGTSGVGEQYF | TGTGCCAGCAAGTTCGGGACTAGCGGGGTCGGCGAGCAGTACTTC
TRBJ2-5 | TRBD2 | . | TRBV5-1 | CASSLAVVPSGYQETQYF | TGCGCCAGCAGCTTGGCGGTTGTCCCTAGCGGTTACCAAGAGACCCAGTACTTC
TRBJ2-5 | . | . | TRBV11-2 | CASSLGRRERYF | TGTGCCAGCAGCTTAGGTCGCAGGGAGCGGTACTTC
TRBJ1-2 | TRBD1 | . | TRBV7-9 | CASSLGGQYGYTF | TGTGCCAGCAGCTTAGGGGGACAGTATGGCTACACCTTC
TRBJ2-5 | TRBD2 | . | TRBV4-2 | CASSQGAGDGSETQYF | TGTGCCAGCAGCCAAGGAGCGGGGGACGGTTCGGAGACCCAGTACTTC
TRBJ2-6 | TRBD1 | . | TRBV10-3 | CAISEPDGTDRKGANVLTF | TGTGCCATCAGTGAGCCGGATGGGACAGATAGAAAGGGGGCCAACGTCCTGACTTTC
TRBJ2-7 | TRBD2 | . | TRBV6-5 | CASSYTSGGLYEQYF | TGTGCCAGCAGTTACACTAGCGGGGGGTTGTACGAGCAGTACTTC
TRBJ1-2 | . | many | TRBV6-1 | CASSEEGGYTF | TGTGCCAGCAGTGAAGAGGGCGGCTACACCTTC
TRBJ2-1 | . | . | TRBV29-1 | CSVEKGAQDEQFF | TGCAGCGTTGAAAAGGGTGCCCAGGATGAGCAGTTCTTC
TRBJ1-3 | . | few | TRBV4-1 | CASSLGTNSGNTIYF | TGCGCCAGCAGCCTTGGGACGAACTCTGGAAACACCATATATTTT
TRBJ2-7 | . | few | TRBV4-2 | CASSQAPGQTYEQYF | TGTGCCAGCAGCCAAGCCCCCGGACAAACATACGAGCAGTACTTC
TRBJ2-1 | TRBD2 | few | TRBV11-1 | CASSLAPAGAGGSSYNEQFF | TGTGCCAGCAGCTTAGCCCCTGCGGGGGCGGGGGGGAGCTCCTACAATGAGCAGTTCTTC
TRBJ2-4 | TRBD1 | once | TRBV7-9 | CASSTRGQSLEAKNIQYF | TGTGCCAGCAGCACCCGGGGACAGTCGCTTGAGGCCAAAAACATTCAGTACTTC
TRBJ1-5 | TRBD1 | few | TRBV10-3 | CATGQGLGNQPQHF | TGTGCCACGGGACAGGGCCTGGGCAATCAGCCCCAGCATTTT
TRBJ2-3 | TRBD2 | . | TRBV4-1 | CASSQPLAGINTDTQYF | TGCGCCAGCAGCCAACCACTAGCGGGGATTAACACAGATACGCAGTATTTT
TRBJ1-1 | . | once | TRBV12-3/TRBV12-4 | CASSLQALNTEAFF | TGTGCCAGCAGTTTGCAGGCTTTGAACACTGAAGCTTTCTTT
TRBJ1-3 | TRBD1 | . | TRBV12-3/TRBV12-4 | CASSSTQGAWGSTIYF | TGTGCCAGCAGTTCAACCCAGGGGGCATGGGGAAGCACCATATATTTT
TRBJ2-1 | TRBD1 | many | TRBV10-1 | CASSGTGSYNEQFF | TGCGCCAGCAGTGGGACAGGCTCCTACAATGAGCAGTTCTTC
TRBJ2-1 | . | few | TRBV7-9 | CASSPAVQPYNEQFF | TGTGCCAGCAGCCCAGCGGTACAGCCGTACAATGAGCAGTTCTTC
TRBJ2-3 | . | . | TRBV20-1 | CSARGRATDTQYF | TGCAGTGCTAGAGGCAGGGCTACAGATACGCAGTATTTT
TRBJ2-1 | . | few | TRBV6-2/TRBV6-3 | CASTLSPYNEQFF | TGTGCCAGCACCTTATCCCCCTACAATGAGCAGTTCTTC
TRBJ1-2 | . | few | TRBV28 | CASSRDGPYGYTF | TGTGCCTCCTCGAGGGATGGACCCTACGGCTACACCTTC
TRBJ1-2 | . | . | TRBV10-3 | CAISDPGGQGNYGYTF | TGTGCCATCAGTGACCCGGGGGGGCAGGGGAACTATGGCTACACCTTC
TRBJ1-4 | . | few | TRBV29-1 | CSVARAGVNEKLFF | TGCAGCGTTGCCCGGGCGGGGGTTAATGAAAAACTGTTTTTT
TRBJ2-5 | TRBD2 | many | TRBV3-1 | CASSPGTSGEETQYF | TGTGCCAGCAGCCCCGGGACTAGCGGGGAAGAGACCCAGTACTTC